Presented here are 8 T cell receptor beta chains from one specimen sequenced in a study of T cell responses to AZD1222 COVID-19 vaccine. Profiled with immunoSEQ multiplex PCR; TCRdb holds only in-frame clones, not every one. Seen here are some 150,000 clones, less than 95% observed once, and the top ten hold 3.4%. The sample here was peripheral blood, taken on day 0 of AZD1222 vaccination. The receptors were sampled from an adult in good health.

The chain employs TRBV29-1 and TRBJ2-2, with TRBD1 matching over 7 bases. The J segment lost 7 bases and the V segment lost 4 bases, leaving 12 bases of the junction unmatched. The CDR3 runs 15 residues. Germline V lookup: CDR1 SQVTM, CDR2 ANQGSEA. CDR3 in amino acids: CSVVLRGQEGGELFF. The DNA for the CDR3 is TGCAGCGTTGTATTAAGGGGGCAAGAGGGCGGGGAGCTGTTTTTT.

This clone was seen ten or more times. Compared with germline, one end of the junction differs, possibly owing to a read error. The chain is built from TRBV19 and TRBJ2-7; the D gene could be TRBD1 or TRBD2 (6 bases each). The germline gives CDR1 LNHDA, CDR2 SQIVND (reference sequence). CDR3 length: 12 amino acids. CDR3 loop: CASSPGVAGLLF. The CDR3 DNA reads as TGTGCCAGTAGCCCAGGGGTGGCGGGGCTACTTTTC.

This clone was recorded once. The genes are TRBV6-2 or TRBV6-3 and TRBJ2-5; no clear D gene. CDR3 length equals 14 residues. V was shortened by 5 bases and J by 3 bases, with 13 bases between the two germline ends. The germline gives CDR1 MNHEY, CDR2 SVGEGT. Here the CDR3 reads CASSRSHAEETQYF. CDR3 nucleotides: TGTGCCAGCAGTCGCTCCCATGCCGAAGAGACCCAGTACTTC.

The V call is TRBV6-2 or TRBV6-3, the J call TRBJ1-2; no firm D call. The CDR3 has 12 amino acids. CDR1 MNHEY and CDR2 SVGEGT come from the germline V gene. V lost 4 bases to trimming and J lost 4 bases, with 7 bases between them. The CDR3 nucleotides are TGTGCCAGCAGTTTGAATGCCTATGGCTACACCTTC. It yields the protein CASSLNAYGYTF.

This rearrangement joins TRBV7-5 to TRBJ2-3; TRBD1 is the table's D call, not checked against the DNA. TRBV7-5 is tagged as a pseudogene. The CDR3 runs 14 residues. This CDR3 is CARSPRTETDTQYF. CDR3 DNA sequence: TGTGCCAGAAGCCCCCGGACAGAAACAGATACGCAGTATTTT.

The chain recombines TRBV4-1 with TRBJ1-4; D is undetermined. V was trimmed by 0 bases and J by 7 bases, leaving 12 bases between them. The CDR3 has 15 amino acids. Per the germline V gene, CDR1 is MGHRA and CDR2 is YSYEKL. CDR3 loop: CASSQEQGSREKLFF. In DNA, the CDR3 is TGCGCCAGCAGCCAAGAACAAGGGTCTCGTGAAAAACTGTTTTTT.

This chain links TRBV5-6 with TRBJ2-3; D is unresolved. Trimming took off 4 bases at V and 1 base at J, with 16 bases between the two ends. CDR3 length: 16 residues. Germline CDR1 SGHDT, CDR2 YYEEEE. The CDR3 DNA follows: TGTGCCAGCAGCAACGGCCTATCATTCCGCACAGATACGCAGTATTTT. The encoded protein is CASSNGLSFRTDTQYF.

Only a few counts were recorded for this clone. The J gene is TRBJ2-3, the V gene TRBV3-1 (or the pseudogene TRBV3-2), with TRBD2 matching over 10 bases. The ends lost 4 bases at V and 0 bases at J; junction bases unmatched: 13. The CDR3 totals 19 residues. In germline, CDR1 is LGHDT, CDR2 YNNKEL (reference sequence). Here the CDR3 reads CASSPSPQREGGSTDTQYF. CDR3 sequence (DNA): TGTGCCAGCAGCCCCTCCCCCCAGCGGGAGGGGGGTAGCACAGATACGCAGTATTTT.